What follows are 10 T cell receptor beta chains derived from one specimen sequenced in a study of T-cell reconstitution after alpha-beta-depleted transplantation in children. This sample's TCRbeta library carried unique molecular identifier barcodes. MiXCR was run by TCRdb on the PCR reads, yielding one entry per CDR3 protein. The sample records about 900,000 distinct CDR3 sequences, under 30% being singletons. This specimen consisted of PBMCs, mostly from graft donor cells, obtained 360 days after TCRalphabeta/CD19-depleted stem cell transplant. All receptors come from a boy less than two years old who had a stem cell transplant for SCID, so the T cells may come from the graft donor.

The V and J genes are TRBV5-4 and TRBJ2-4; D is possibly TRBD1 (5 bases). Germline V gene data show CDR1 as SGHNT and CDR2 as YYREEE (reference sequence). Between the trimmed V and J ends, which lost 1 base and 0 bases, there was a span of 23 bases. This CDR3 spans 20 amino acids. CDR3 residues: CASSLLAGQKGPLAKNIQYF. In nucleotides, the CDR3 is TGTGCCAGCAGCTTGCTCGCAGGGCAGAAAGGTCCCTTAGCCAAAAACATTCAGTACTTC.

The J gene is TRBJ1-2, the V gene TRBV20-1; maybe TRBD1 (5 bases). The CDR3 runs to 14 residues. CDR1 and CDR2 (germline): DFQATT, SNEGSKA (reference sequence). Trimming took off 0 bases at V and 8 bases at J, with 16 bases between the two ends. The CDR3 loop reads CSARDRAGTQGYTF. CDR3 nucleotide sequence: TGCAGTGCTAGAGATCGGGCAGGGACGCAAGGCTACACCTTC.

This clonotype was seen more than once but under ten times. The chain links TRBV20-1 to TRBJ2-3, with TRBD2 identical over 8 bases. Germline V gives CDR1 DFQATT, CDR2 SNEGSKA (reference sequence). CDR3 length equals 15 residues. The V segment lost 3 bases and the J segment 0 bases; nucleotides outside the gene matches: 5. The CDR3 spells CSARRGAYSTDTQYF. The CDR3 DNA sequence: TGCAGTGCTAGGCGGGGGGCCTATAGCACAGATACGCAGTATTTT.

The chain links TRBV18 to TRBJ2-3, with D uncertain. Germline CDR1 reads KGHSH; CDR2 reads LQKENI. Between the trimmed V and J ends, which lost 3 bases and 4 bases, there was a span of 8 bases. The CDR3 consists of 13 residues. The CDR3 is CASSPPDADTQYF. For the CDR3, the DNA is TGTGCCAGCTCACCTCCCGATGCAGATACGCAGTATTTT.

This clonotype was seen a few times. The rearrangement uses TRBV7-8 and TRBJ2-2; D gene ambiguous. This CDR3 region has 16 residues. Trimming took 2 bases from V and 6 from J, leaving 16 bases between them. The germline CDR1 and CDR2 sequences are SGHVS and FQNEAQ. The CDR3 loop is CASSLFPSFGAGELFF. The CDR3 nucleotides read TGTGCCAGCAGCTTATTCCCGTCGTTTGGTGCCGGGGAGCTGTTTTTT. The full variable domain, in which reference TRBV7-8 and TRBJ2-2 provide the parts outside the CDR3, is GAGVSQSPRYKVAKRGQDVALRCDPISGHVSLFWYQQALGQGPEFLTYFQNEAQLDKSGLPSDRFFAERPEGSVSTLKIQRTQQEDSAVYLCASSLFPSFGAGELFFGEGSRLTVL.

This clonotype was picked up a small number of times. V gene TRBV11-2 combines with J gene TRBJ2-7; D is tentatively TRBD1 or TRBD2 (5 bases each). This CDR3 contains 14 residues. Trimming took 5 bases from V and 3 from J, leaving 14 bases between them. The germline V gene has CDR1 SGHAT and CDR2 FQNNGV. CDR3 amino acids: CASSHWDGVYEQYF. The CDR3 DNA reads as TGTGCCAGCAGCCACTGGGACGGAGTCTACGAGCAGTACTTC.

V gene TRBV3-1 combines with J gene TRBJ2-1; D gene unclear. CDR3 length equals 16 residues. The ends were cut back, 4 bases at V and 5 bases at J, with 18 bases in the middle. Germline loops: CDR1 LGHDT, CDR2 YNNKEL (reference sequence). The CDR3 nucleotides read TGTGCCAGCAGCCTCCATACCCAAAGTCCTAACAATGAGCAGTTCTTC. This gives the protein CASSLHTQSPNNEQFF.

This clonotype was seen a few times. This chain joins TRBV9 and TRBJ2-5; 7 bases map to TRBD2. The germline V gene encodes CDR1 SGDLS and CDR2 YYNGEE. The CDR3 is 15 residues long. J was trimmed by 5 bases and V by 1 base; bases with no gene match: 8. CDR3 loop: CASSVSLGGGETQYF. For the CDR3, the DNA is TGTGCCAGCAGCGTAAGCCTTGGGGGAGGGGAGACCCAGTACTTC.

This clonotype has a single count. The chain uses TRBV7-9 and TRBJ2-7, with D possibly being TRBD1 (5 bases). The V gene lost 2 bases and the J gene lost 6 bases, with 20 bases spanning the gap. CDR3 length: 16 residues. Germline CDR1 is SEHNR and CDR2 is FQNEAQ (reference sequence). CDR3 residues: CASSLTPGEGAREQYF. CDR3 nucleotide sequence: TGTGCCAGCAGCTTAACCCCTGGGGAAGGGGCTCGCGAGCAGTACTTC.

This clonotype was seen a few times. The chain is built from TRBV4-1 and TRBJ2-1, with 9 positions matching TRBD2. Germline lookup yields CDR1 MGHRA and CDR2 YSYEKL. J lost 10 bases, V lost 1 base, and 11 bases had no gene match. This CDR3 has 16 residues. The chain's CDR3 is CASSQVTRGGQGEQFF. For the CDR3, the DNA is TGCGCCAGCAGCCAAGTGACGCGGGGGGGCCAAGGCGAGCAGTTCTTC.